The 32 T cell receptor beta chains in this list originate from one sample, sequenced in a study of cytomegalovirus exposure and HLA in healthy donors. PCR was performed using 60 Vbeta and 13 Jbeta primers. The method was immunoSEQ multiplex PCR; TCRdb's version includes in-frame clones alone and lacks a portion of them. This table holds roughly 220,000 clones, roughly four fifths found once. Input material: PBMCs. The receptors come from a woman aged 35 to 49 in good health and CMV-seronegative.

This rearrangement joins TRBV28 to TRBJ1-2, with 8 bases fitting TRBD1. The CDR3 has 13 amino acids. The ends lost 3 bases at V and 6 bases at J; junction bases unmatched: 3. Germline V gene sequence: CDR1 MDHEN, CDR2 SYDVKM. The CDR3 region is CASSLDRVHGYTF. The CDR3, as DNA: TGTGCCAGCAGTTTGGACAGGGTCCATGGCTACACCTTC.

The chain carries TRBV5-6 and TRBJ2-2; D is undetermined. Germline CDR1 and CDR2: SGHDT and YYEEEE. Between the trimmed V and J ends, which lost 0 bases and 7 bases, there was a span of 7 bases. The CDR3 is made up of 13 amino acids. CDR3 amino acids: CASSLGHFGELFF. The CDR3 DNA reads TGTGCCAGCAGCTTGGGCCACTTCGGGGAGCTGTTTTTT.

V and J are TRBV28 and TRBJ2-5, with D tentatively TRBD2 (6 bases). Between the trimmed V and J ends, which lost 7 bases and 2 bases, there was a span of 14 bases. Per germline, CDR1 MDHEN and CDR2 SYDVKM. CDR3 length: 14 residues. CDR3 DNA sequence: TGTGCCAGCACCTCGGGGACTCTTCAAGAGACCCAGTACTTC. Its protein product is CASTSGTLQETQYF.

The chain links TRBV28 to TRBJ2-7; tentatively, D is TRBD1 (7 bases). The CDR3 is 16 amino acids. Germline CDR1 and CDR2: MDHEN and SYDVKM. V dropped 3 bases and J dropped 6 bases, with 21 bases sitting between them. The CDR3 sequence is CASSFDRRGARGEQYF. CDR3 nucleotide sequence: TGTGCCAGCAGTTTTGATCGCAGGGGGGCGCGGGGCGAGCAGTACTTC. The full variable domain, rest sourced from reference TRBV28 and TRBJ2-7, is DVKVTQSSRYLVKRTGEKVFLECVQDMDHENMFWYRQDPGLGLRLIYFSYDVKMKEKGDIPEGYSVSREKKERFSLILESASTNQTSMYLCASSFDRRGARGEQYFGPGTRLTVT.

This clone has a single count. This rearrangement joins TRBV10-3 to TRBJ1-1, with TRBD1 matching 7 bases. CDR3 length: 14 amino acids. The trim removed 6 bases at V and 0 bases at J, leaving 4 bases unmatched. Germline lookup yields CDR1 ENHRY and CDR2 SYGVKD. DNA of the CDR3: TGTGCCATCAGATCTACAGGGGTGAACACTGAAGCTTTCTTT. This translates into CAIRSTGVNTEAFF.

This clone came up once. CDR3 sequence: CASSLARTGGGYGYTF. CDR3 coding DNA: TGTGCCAGCAGCTTAGCGCGGACAGGGGGGGGCTATGGCTACACCTTC. V gene TRBV7-2 combines with J gene TRBJ1-2; 10 bases map to TRBD1. The CDR3 is 16 residues long. J gave up 4 bases and V 0 bases, and 5 bases lay outside the gene matches. Germline V lookup: CDR1 SGHTA, CDR2 FQGNSA.

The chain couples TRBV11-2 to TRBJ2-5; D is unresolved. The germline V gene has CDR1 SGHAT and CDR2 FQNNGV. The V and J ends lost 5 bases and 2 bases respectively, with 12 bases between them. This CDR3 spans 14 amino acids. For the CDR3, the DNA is TGTGCCAGCAGCCCACAACGGAGACAAGAGACCCAGTACTTC. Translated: CASSPQRRQETQYF.

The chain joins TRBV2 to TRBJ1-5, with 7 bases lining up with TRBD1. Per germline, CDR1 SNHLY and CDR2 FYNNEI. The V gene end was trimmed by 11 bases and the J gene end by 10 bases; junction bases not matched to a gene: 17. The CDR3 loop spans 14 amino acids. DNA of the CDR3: TGTGCCTCGTTACCGGGGACAGATGGGATACCCCAGCATTTT. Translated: CASLPGTDGIPQHF.

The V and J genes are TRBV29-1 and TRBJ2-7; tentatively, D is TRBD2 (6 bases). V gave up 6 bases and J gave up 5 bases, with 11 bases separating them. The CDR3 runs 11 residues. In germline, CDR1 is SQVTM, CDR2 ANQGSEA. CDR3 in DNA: TGCAGCGTGGCCGGCGGGGACGAGCAGTACTTC. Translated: CSVAGGDEQYF.

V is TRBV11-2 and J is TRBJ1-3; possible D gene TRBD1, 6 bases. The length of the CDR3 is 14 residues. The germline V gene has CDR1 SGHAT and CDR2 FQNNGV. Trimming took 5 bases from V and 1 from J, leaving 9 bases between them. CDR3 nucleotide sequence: TGTGCCAGCAGCCCCCAGGGGTCTGGAAACACCATATATTTT. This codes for CASSPQGSGNTIYF.

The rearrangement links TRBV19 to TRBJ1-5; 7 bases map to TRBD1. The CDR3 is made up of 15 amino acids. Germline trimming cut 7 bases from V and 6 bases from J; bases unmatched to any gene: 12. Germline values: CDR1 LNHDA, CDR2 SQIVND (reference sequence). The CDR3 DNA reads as TGTGCCAGTAACGACAGGGTCCAAACGAGTCAGCCCCAGCATTTT. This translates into CASNDRVQTSQPQHF.

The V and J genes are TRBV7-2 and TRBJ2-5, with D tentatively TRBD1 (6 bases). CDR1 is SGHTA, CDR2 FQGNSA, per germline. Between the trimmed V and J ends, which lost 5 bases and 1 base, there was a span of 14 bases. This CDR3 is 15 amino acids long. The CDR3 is CASSENRDPQETQYF. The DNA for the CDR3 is TGTGCCAGCAGCGAGAACAGGGATCCCCAAGAGACCCAGTACTTC.

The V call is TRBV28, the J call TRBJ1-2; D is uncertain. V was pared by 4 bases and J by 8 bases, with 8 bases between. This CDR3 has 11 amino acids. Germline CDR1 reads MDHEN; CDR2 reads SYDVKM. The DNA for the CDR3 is TGTGCCAGCAGTTCCCTCGGGGGCTACACCTTC. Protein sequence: CASSSLGGYTF.

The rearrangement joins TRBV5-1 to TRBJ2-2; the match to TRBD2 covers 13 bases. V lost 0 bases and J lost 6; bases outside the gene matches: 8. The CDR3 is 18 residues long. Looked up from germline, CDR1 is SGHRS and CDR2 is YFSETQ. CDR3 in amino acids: CASSLGDGLAGVAGELFF. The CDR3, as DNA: TGCGCCAGCAGCTTGGGTGACGGACTAGCGGGAGTAGCCGGGGAGCTGTTTTTT.

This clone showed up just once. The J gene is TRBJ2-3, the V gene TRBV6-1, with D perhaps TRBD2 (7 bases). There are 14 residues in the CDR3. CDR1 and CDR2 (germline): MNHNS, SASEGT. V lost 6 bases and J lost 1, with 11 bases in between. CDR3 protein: CASRAGAGTDTQYF. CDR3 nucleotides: TGTGCCAGCAGGGCGGGGGCGGGCACAGATACGCAGTATTTT.

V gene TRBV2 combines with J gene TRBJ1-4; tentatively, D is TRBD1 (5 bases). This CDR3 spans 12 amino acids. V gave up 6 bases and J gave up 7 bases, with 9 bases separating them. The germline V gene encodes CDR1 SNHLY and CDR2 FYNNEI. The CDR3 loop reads CASRLRVEKLFF. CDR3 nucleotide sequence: TGTGCCAGCAGACTCAGGGTTGAAAAACTGTTTTTT.

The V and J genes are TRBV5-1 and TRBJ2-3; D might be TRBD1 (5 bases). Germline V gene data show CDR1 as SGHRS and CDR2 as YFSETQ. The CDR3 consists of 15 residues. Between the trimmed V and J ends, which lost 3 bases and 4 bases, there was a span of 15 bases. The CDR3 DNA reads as TGCGCCAGCAGCTACCTGACAGACCAGGCAGATACGCAGTATTTT. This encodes CASSYLTDQADTQYF.

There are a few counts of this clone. The CDR3 spells CASGTWGGTDTQYF. The CDR3 region has the DNA TGTGCCAGCGGGACATGGGGAGGCACAGATACGCAGTATTTT. J is TRBJ2-3 and V is TRBV6-5; a possible D gene is TRBD1 (6 bases). CDR1 is MNHEY and CDR2 is SVGAGI in the germline V gene. This CDR3 is built from 14 residues. The V end lost 8 bases, the J end lost 1 base, and 13 bases lay between the germline ends.

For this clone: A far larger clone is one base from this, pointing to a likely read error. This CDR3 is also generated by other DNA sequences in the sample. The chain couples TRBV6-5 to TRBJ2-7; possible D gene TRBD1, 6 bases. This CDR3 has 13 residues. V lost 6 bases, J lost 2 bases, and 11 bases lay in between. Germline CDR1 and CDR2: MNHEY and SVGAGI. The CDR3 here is CASRQRDTYEQYF. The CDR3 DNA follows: TGTGCCAGCAGGCAACGGGACACCTACGAGCAGTACTTC.

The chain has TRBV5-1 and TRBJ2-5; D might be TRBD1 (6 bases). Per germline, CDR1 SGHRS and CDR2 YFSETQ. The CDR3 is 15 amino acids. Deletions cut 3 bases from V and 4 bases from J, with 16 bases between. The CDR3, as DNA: TGCGCCAGCAGCTCACTGGACAGCGCGGGAGAGACCCAGTACTTC. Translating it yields CASSSLDSAGETQYF.

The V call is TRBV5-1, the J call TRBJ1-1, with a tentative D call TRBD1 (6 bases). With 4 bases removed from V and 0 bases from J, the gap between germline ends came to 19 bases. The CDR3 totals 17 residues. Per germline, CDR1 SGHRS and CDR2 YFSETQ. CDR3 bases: TGCGCCAGCAGCCAATCTTTACAGGGAACAATGAACACTGAAGCTTTCTTT. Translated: CASSQSLQGTMNTEAFF. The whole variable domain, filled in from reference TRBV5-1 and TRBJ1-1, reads KAGVTQTPRYLIKTRGQQVTLSCSPISGHRSVSWYQQTPGQGLQFLFEYFSETQRNKGNFPGRFSGRQFSNSRSEMNVSTLELGDSALYLCASSQSLQGTMNTEAFFGQGTRLTVV.

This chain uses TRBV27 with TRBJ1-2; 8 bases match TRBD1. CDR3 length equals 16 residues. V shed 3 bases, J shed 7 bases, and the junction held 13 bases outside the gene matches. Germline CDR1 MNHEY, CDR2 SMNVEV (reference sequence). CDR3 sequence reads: CASSLTGALFQGGYTF. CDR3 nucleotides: TGTGCCAGCAGTTTGACAGGGGCACTATTCCAGGGTGGCTACACCTTC.

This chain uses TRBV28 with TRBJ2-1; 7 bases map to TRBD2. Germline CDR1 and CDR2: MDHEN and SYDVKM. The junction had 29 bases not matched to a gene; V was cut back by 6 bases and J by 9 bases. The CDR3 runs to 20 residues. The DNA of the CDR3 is TGTGCCAGCAGGACAGTTCCAGGGCGGACGTGGCGGGAGATGAGTGGTGAGCAGTTCTTC. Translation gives CASRTVPGRTWREMSGEQFF.

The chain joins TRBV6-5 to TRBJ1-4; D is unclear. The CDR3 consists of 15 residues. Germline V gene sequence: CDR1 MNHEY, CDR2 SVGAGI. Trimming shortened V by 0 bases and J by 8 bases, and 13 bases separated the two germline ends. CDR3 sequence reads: CASSYSGGRREKLFF. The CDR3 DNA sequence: TGTGCCAGCAGTTACTCCGGCGGGCGTCGGGAAAAACTGTTTTTT.

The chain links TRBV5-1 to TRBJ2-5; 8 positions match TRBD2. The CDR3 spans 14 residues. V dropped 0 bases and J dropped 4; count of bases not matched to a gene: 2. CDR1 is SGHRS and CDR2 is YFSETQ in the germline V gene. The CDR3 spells CASSLESGRETQYF. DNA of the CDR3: TGCGCCAGCAGCTTGGAGAGCGGGAGAGAGACCCAGTACTTC.

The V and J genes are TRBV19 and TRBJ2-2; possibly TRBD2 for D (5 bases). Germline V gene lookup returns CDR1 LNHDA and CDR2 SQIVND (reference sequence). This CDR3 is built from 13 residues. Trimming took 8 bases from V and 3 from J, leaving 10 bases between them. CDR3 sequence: CASSAVYTGELFF. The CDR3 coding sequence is TGTGCCAGTTCAGCGGTTTACACCGGGGAGCTGTTTTTT.

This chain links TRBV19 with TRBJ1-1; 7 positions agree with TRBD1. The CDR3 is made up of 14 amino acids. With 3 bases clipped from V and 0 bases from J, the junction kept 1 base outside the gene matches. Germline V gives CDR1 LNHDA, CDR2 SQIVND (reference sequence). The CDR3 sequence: CASSIRGLNTEAFF. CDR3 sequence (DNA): TGTGCCAGTAGTATCAGGGGGTTGAACACTGAAGCTTTCTTT.

DNA for the CDR3: TGTGCCTGGAGTGTAGGGCAGCGGGAGTGGGCCGGGGAGCTGTTTTTT. It is translated as CAWSVGQREWAGELFF. The rearrangement links TRBV30 to TRBJ2-2; 8 bases are a match to TRBD2. Germline loops: CDR1 GTSNPN, CDR2 SVGIG (reference sequence). Trimming took 0 bases from V and 6 from J; bases not matched to a gene: 9. There are 16 residues in the CDR3.

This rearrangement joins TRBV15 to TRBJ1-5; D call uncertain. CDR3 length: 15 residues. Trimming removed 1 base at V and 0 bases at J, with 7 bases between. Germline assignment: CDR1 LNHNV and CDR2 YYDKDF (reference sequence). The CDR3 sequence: CATSRGIDSNQPQHF. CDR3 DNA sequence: TGTGCCACCAGCAGAGGTATAGATAGCAATCAGCCCCAGCATTTT.

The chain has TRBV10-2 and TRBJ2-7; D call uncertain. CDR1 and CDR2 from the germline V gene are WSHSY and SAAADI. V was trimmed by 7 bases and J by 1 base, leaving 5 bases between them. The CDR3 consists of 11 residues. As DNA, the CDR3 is TGCGCCAGCAAACTATCCTACGAGCAGTACTTC. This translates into CASKLSYEQYF.

The CDR3 loop reads CASSFGQGPHEKLFF. CDR3 nucleotides: TGTGCCAGCAGCTTTGGACAGGGCCCCCATGAAAAACTGTTTTTT. The chain has TRBV7-9 and TRBJ1-4; 8 nucleotides match TRBD1. CDR3 length equals 15 residues. The germline gives CDR1 SEHNR, CDR2 FQNEAQ (reference sequence). J gave up 6 bases and V 3 bases, and 6 bases lay outside the gene matches.

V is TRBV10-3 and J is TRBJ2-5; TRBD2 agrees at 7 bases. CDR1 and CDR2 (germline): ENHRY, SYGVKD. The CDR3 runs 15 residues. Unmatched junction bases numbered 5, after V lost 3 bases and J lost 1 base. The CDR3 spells CAISDSRTSQETQYF. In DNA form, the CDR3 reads TGTGCCATCAGTGACTCTCGGACTAGCCAAGAGACCCAGTACTTC.